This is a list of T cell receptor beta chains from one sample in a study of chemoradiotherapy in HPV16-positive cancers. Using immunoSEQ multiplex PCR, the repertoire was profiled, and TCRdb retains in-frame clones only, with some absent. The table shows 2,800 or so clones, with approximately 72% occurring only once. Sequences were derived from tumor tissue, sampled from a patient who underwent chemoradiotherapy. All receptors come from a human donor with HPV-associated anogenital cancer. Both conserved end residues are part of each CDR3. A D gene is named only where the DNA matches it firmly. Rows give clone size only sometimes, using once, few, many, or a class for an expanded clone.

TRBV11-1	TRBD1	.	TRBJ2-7	CASSPTWGQGAYEQYF	TGTGCCAGCAGCCCAACCTGGGGACAGGGGGCTTACGAGCAGTACTTC
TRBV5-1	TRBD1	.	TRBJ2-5	CASSLNTGGETQYF	TGCGCCAGCAGCTTGAACACAGGGGGCGAGACCCAGTACTTC
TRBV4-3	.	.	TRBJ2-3	CASSQEAGYTDTQYF	TGCGCCAGCAGCCAAGAGGCGGGGTACACAGATACGCAGTATTTT
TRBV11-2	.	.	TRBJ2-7	CASSLGRGTASSYEQYF	TGTGCCAGCAGCTTGGGACGGGGGACAGCCTCCTCCTACGAGCAGTACTTC
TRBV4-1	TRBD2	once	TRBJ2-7	CASSQAGGSNEQYF	TGCGCCAGCAGCCAAGCGGGGGGTAGTAACGAGCAGTACTTC
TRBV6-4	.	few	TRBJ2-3	CASSDSGDTDTQYF	TGTGCCAGCAGTGACTCGGGAGACACAGATACGCAGTATTTT
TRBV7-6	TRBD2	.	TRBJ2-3	CASSLRLAGTDTQYF	TGTGCCAGCAGCTTAAGGCTAGCGGGGACAGATACGCAGTATTTT
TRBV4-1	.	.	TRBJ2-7	CASSQEFGPSYEQYF	TGCGCCAGCAGCCAAGAGTTTGGGCCGAGCTACGAGCAGTACTTC
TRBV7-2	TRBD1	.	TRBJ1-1	CASSLGQGYEAFF	TGTGCCAGCAGCTTAGGACAGGGATATGAAGCTTTCTTT
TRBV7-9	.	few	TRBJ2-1	CASSLRNNEQFF	TGTGCCAGCAGCTTAAGGAACAATGAGCAGTTCTTC
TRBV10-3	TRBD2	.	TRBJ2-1	CAISEPGGLRSVEQFF	TGTGCCATCAGTGAGCCGGGGGGGCTGAGGTCAGTTGAGCAGTTCTTC
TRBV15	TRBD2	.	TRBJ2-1	CATSRDMASGARGEQFF	TGTGCCACCAGCAGAGATATGGCTAGCGGGGCGCGGGGTGAGCAGTTCTTC
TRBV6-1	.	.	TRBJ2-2	CASSGTSSSTGAGGELFF	TGTGCCAGCAGTGGGACCAGTTCTTCCACAGGCGCGGGTGGGGAGCTGTTTTTT